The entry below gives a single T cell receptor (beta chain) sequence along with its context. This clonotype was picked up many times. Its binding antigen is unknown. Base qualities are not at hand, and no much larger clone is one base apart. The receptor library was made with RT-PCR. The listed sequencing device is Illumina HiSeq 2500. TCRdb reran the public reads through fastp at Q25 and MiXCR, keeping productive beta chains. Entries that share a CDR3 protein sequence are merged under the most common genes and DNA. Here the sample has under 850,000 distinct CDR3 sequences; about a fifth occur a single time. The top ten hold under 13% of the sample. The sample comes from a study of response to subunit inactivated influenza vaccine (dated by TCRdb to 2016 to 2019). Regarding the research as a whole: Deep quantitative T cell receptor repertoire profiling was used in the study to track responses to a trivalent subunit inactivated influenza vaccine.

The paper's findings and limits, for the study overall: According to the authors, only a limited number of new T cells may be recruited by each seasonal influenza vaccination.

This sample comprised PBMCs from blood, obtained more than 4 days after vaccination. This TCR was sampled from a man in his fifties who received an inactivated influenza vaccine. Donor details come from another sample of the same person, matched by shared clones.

Here is the DNA: TGTGCCACCAGTGATTTCCGGGGCTACACCTTC. This gives the protein CATSDFRGYTF. This receptor chain uses TRBV24-1 and TRBJ1-2; the D gene cannot be named for sure. CDR1 and CDR2, looked up from the germline V gene, are KGHDR and SFDVKD. V and J lose 1 base and 8 bases, and a span of 4 bases separates them. Spanning cysteine to phenylalanine, the CDR3 consists of 11 amino acids. Just the 33-base CDR3 DNA is kept, in frame starting at base 1.